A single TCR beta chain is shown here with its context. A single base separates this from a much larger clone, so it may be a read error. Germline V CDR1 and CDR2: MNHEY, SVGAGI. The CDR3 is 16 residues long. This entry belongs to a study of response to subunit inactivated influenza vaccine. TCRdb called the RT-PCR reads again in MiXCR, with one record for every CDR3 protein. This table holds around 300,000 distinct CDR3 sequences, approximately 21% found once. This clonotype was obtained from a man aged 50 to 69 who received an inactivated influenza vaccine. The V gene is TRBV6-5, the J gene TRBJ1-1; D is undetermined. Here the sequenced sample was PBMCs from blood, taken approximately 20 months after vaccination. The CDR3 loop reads CASSYSWQDENTEALF. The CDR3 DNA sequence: TGTGCCAGCAGTTACAGTTGGCAGGACGAAAACACTGAAGCTTTATTT.